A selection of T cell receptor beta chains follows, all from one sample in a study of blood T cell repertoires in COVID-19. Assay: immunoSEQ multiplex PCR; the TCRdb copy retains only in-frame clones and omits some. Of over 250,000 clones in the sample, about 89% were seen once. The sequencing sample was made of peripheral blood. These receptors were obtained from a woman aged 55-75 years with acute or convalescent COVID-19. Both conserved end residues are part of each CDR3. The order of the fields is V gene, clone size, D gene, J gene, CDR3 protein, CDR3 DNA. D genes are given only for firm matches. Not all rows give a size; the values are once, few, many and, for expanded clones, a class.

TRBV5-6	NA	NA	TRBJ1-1	CASSLAGNTEAFF	TGTGCCAGCAGCTTGGCAGGGAATACTGAAGCTTTCTTT
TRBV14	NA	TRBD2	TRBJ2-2	CASSQDWTSGGAPNTGELFF	TGTGCCAGCAGCCAGGATTGGACTAGCGGGGGGGCCCCGAACACCGGGGAGCTGTTTTTT
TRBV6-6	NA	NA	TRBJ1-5	CASSLYFNQPQHF	TGTGCCAGCAGCCTCTATTTTAATCAGCCCCAGCATTTT
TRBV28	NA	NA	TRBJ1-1	CASSLSSSVTEAFF	TGTGCCAGCAGTTTATCTTCAAGCGTCACTGAAGCTTTCTTT
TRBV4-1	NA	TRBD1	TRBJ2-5	CASSQDRGLSGETQYF	TGCGCCAGCAGCCAAGACAGGGGGTTGTCGGGAGAGACCCAGTACTTC
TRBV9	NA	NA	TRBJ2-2	CASSVGQQAEELFF	TGTGCCAGCAGCGTAGGCCAGCAGGCCGAGGAGCTGTTTTTT
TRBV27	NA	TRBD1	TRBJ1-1	CASSPGTDSSAEAFF	TGTGCCAGCAGTCCTGGGACAGACAGTAGTGCTGAAGCTTTCTTT
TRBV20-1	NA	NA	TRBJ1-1	CSASSPSRKDTEAFF	TGCAGTGCTAGTTCTCCGTCGAGGAAGGACACTGAAGCTTTCTTT
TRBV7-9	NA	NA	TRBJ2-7	CASTVEGGPSYEQYF	TGTGCCAGCACCGTTGAAGGGGGACCTTCCTACGAGCAGTACTTC
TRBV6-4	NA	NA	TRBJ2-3	CASSPYPQGAQYF	TGTGCCAGCAGTCCGTACCCGCAAGGGGCGCAGTATTTT
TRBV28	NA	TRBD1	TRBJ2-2	CASTDRGIRGPGELFF	TGTGCCAGCACGGACAGGGGGATTCGGGGACCCGGGGAGCTGTTTTTT
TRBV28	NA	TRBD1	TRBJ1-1	CASSFLGQGAFYTEAFF	TGTGCCAGCAGTTTTCTCGGACAGGGGGCATTTTACACTGAAGCTTTCTTT
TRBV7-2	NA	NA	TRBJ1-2	CASSNRGRDGYTF	TGTGCCAGCAGTAATAGGGGCAGGGATGGCTACACCTTC
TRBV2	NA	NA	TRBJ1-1	CASRALVGADTEAFF	TGTGCCAGCAGGGCCCTGGTAGGGGCGGACACTGAAGCTTTCTTT
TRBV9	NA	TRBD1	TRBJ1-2	CASSVVSRGDYGYTF	TGTGCCAGCAGCGTAGTGTCCAGGGGGGACTATGGCTACACCTTC
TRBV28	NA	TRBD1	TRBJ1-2	CASSRGDYGYTF	TGTGCCAGCAGCAGGGGGGACTATGGCTACACCTTC
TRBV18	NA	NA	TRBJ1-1	CASSPGLGKAAEAFF	TGTGCCAGCTCACCAGGGTTGGGCAAGGCCGCTGAAGCTTTCTTT
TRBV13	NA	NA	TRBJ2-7	CASSLGAPLIEEQYF	TGTGCCAGCAGCTTGGGAGCTCCCTTAATAGAGGAGCAGTACTTC
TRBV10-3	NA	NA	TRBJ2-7	CAISDPYFRGSYEQYF	TGTGCCATCAGTGATCCGTACTTCCGGGGTTCCTACGAGCAGTACTTC
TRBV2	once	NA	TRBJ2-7	CASSEARGLGEQYF	TGTGCCAGCAGTGAAGCGCGAGGTTTAGGCGAGCAGTACTTC
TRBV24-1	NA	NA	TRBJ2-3	CATSDLQGWGTDTQYF	TGTGCCACCAGTGATTTACAGGGCTGGGGCACAGATACGCAGTATTTT
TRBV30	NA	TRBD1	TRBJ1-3	CAWTPGQNSGNTIYF	TGTGCCTGGACCCCGGGACAGAACTCTGGAAACACCATATATTTT
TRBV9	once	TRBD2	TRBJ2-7	CASSGTSGTVYEQYF	TGTGCCAGCAGCGGGACTAGCGGGACAGTCTACGAGCAGTACTTC
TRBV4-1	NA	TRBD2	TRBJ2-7	CASSQTSGDNSYEQYF	TGCGCCAGCAGCCAAACTAGCGGAGACAACTCCTACGAGCAGTACTTC
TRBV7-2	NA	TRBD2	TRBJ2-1	CASSLAGTRPPYNEQFF	TGTGCCAGCAGCTTAGCGGGGACTAGACCCCCCTACAATGAGCAGTTCTTC
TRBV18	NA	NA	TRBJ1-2	CASSPSAQGHYGYTF	TGTGCCAGCTCACCATCCGCGCAGGGTCACTATGGCTACACCTTC
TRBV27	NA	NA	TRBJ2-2	CASSLLSGDTGELFF	TGTGCCAGCAGTTTACTTTCGGGAGACACCGGGGAGCTGTTTTTT
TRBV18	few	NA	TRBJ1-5	CASSLGRGAFQPQHF	TGTGCCAGCTCACTGGGGAGAGGAGCCTTCCAGCCCCAGCATTTT
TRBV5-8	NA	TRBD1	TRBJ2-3	CASSNPGQGAFSTDTQYF	TGTGCCAGCAGCAATCCGGGACAGGGGGCCTTTAGCACAGATACGCAGTATTTT
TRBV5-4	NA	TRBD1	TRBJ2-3	CASSPGQGRDTQYF	TGTGCCAGCAGCCCGGGACAGGGGAGAGATACGCAGTATTTT
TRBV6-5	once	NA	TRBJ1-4	CASRLFGTNEKLFF	TGTGCCAGCAGGCTATTTGGAACTAATGAAAAACTGTTTTTT
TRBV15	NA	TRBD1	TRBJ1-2	CATSRDRTGDNYGYTF	TGTGCCACCAGCAGAGATAGGACAGGTGATAACTATGGCTACACCTTC
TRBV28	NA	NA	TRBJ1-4	CASSLTTLANEKLFF	TGTGCCAGCAGTTTGACGACACTCGCTAATGAAAAACTGTTTTTT
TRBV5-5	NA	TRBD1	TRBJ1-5	CASSLGTGDYYSNQPQHF	TGTGCCAGCAGCTTGGGTACAGGGGATTATTATAGCAATCAGCCCCAGCATTTT
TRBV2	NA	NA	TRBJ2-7	CASSEALDSLYEQYF	TGTGCCAGCAGTGAAGCGCTTGACAGCCTCTACGAGCAGTACTTC
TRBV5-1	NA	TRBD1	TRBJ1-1	CASSRSGTGGSHEAFF	TGCGCCAGCAGCCGCTCCGGGACAGGGGGTTCTCATGAAGCTTTCTTT
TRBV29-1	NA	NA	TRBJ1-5	CSARQVENQPQHF	TGCAGCGCCCGACAAGTTGAAAATCAGCCCCAGCATTTT
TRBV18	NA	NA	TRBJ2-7	CASSPLGSGSYEQYF	TGTGCCAGCTCACCACTGGGTAGCGGCTCCTACGAGCAGTACTTC
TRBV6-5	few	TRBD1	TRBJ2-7	CASSMDRGQVYEQYF	TGTGCCAGCAGTATGGACAGGGGGCAAGTCTACGAGCAGTACTTC
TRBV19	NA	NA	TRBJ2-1	CASSIPGSRRGEQFF	TGTGCCAGTAGTATTCCGGGGTCTCGGAGGGGTGAGCAGTTCTTC
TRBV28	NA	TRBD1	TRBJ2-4	CASTSGQGENIQYF	TGTGCCAGCACCTCCGGCCAGGGGGAAAACATTCAGTACTTC
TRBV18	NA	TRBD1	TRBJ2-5	CASSRTRDRDRETQYF	TGTGCCAGCTCACGGACACGGGACAGGGATCGGGAGACCCAGTACTTC
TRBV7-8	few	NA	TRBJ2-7	CASSPRRVVSYEQYF	TGTGCCAGCAGCCCGCGCAGGGTAGTCTCCTACGAGCAGTACTTC
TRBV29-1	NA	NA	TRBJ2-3	CSAERANTDTQYF	TGCAGCGCCGAGCGGGCTAACACAGATACGCAGTATTTT
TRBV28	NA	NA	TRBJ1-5	CASSFPGGDGQPQHF	TGTGCCAGCAGTTTCCCTGGGGGCGATGGTCAGCCCCAGCATTTT
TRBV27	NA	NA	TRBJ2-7	CASSSGGYSYEQYF	TGTGCCAGCAGTTCTGGCGGCTACTCCTACGAGCAGTACTTC
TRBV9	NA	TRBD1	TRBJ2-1	CASSVGQGVHNEQFF	TGTGCCAGCAGCGTAGGGCAGGGGGTCCACAATGAGCAGTTCTTC
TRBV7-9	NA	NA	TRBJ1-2	CASSLLYGYTF	TGTGCCAGCAGCTTACTCTATGGCTACACCTTC
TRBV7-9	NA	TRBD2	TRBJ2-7	CASSSAGGTYEQYF	TGTGCCAGCAGCTCGGCGGGGGGCACCTACGAGCAGTACTTC
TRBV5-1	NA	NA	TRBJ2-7	CASSFVDSLFSEQYF	TGCGCCAGCAGCTTCGTAGACAGTCTCTTCTCCGAGCAGTACTTC
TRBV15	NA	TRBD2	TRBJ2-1	CATSRDRRTSGRSYNEQFF	TGTGCCACCAGCAGAGATCGAAGGACTAGCGGGCGCTCCTACAATGAGCAGTTCTTC
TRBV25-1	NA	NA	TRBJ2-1	CASEGAYNEQFF	TGTGCCAGCGAGGGGGCCTACAATGAGCAGTTCTTC
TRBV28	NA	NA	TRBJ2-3	CASSLRASTAYYADTQYF	TGTGCCAGCAGTTTACGGGCTTCGACAGCCTACTATGCAGATACGCAGTATTTT